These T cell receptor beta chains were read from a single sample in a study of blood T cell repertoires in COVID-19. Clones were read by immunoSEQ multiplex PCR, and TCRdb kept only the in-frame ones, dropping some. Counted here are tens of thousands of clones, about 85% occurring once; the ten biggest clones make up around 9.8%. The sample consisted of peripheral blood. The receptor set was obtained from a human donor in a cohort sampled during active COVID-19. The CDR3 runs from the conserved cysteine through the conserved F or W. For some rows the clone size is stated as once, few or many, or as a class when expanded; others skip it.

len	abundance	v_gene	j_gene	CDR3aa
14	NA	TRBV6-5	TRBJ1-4	CASSGTATNEKLFF
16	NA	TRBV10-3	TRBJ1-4	CAISEFGAATNEKLFF
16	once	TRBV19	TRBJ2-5	CASSITSGGAGETQYF
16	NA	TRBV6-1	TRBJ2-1	CASSEPPRTGGNEQFF
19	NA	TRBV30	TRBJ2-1	CAWSDGVSGGKLTYNEQFF
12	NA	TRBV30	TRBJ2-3	CAWSSGTDTQYF
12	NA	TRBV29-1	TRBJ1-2	CSDDRGLYGYTF
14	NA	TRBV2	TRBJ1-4	CASSDRGYNEKLFF
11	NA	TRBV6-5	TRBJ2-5	CASSRQETQYF
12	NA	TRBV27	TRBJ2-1	CASSFRENEQFF
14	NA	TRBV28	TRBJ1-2	CASYSGGASGGYTF
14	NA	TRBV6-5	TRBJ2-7	CASRSSRSTYEQYF
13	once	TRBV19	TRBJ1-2	CASIGLGGYGYTF
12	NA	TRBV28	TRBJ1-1	CASSLTKTEAFF
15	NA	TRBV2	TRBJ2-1	CASSPGTGGYNEQFF
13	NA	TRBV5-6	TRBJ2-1	CASSLGWPTEQFF
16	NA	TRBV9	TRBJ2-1	CASSVVLTGEADEQFF
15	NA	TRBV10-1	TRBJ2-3	CASSERGGAVDTQYF
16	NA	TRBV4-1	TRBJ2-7	CASSQDQGQILREQYF
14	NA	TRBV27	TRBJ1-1	CASSGTGGNTEAFF
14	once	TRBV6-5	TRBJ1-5	CASSSAEAEAPQHF
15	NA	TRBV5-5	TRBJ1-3	CASSVVLRRADTIYF
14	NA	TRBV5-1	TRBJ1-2	CASSLFQGSYGYTF
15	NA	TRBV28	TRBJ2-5	CASSLGTGDTETQYF
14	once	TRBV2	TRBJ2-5	CASRAAGGRETQYF
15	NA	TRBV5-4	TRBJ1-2	CASSFSGSLNYGYTF
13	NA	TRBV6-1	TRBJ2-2	CASSEGEHGELFF
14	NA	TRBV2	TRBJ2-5	CASSSDRGRETQYF
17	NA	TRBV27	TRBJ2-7	CASSLTPDRGDSYEQYF
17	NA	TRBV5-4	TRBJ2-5	CASSLGSGARGRETQYF
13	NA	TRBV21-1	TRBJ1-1	CASSEKRGTEAFF
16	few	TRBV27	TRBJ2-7	CASSPQGGKDAYEQYF
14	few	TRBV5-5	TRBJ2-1	CASSLVQGSGEQFF
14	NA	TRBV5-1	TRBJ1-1	CASSLAPGITEAFF
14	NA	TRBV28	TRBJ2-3	CASRFQGPGGTQYF
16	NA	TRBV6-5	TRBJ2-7	CASSYSGQGASYEQYF
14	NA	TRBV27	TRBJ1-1	CASSFTGSSAEAFF
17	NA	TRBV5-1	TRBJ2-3	CASSLVFGTGITDTQYF
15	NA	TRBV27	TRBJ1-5	CASSSPGLGNQPQHF
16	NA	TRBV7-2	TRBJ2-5	CASSYPGQRDQETQYF
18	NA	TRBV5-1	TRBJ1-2	CASSKTGQGGTFNYGYTF
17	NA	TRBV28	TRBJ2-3	CASSFRGPGGRTDTQYF
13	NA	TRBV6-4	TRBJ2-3	CASSTGITDTQYF
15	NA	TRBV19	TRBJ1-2	CASSTVTGGQYGYTF
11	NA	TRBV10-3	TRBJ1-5	CAISESAGRHF
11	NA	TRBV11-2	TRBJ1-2	CASSLGDRYTF
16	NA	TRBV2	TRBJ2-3	CASSEVVQGVGDTQYF
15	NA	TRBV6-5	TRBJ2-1	CASSLMDREYNEQFF
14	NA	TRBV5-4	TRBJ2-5	CASHEAQLQETQYF
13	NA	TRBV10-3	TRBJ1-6	CATVDSYNSPLHF